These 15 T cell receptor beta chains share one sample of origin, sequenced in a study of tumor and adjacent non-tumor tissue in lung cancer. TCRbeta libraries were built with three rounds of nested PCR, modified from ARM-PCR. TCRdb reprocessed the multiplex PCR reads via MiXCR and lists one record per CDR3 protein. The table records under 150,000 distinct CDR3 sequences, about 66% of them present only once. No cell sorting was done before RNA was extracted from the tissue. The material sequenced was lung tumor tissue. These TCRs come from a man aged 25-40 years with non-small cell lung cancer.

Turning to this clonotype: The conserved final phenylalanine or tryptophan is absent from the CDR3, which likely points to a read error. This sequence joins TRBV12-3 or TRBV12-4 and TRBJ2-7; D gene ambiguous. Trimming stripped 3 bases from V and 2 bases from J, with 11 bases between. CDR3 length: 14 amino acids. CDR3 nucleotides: TGTGCCAGCAGTTTGTGGCTGCCCACCTACGAGCAGTACATC. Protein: CASSLWLPTYEQYI.

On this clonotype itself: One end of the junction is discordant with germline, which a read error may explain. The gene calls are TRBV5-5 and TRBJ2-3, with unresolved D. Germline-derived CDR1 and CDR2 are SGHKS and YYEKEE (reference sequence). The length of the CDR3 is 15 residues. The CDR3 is CASSLAWGSTDMQYF. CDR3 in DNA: TGTGCCAGCAGCTTGGCTTGGGGAAGCACAGATATGCAGTATTTT.

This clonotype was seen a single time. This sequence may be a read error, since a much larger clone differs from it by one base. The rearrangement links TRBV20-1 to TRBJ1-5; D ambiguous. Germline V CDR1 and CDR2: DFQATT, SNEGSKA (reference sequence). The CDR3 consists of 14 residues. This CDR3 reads CSARGRYSNQTQHF. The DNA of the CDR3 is TGCAGTGCGCGAGGGCGGTATAGCAATCAGACCCAGCATTTT.

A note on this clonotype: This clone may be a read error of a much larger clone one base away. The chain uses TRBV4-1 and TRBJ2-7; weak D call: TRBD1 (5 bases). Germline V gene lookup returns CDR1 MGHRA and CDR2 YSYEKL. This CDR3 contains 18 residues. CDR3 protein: CASSQDSNSGFPPYERYF. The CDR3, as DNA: TGCGCCAGCAGCCAAGATTCAAATTCAGGGTTCCCTCCCTACGAGCGGTACTTC.

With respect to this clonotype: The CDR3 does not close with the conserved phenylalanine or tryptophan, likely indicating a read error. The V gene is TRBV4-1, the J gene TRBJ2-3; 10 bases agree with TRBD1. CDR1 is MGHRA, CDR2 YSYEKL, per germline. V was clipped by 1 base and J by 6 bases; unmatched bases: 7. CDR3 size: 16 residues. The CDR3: CASSQARDRGSDTQYL. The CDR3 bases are TGCGCCAGCAGCCAAGCCCGGGACAGGGGTTCGGATACGCAGTATCTT.

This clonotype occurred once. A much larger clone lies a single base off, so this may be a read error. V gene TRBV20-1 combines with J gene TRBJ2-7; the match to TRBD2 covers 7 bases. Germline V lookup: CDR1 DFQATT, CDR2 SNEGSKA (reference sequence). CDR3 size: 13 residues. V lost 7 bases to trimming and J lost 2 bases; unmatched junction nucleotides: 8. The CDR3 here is CSEGGQLTYEQYF. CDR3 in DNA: TGCAGTGAGGGAGGGCAGCTGACCTACGAGCAGTACTTC.

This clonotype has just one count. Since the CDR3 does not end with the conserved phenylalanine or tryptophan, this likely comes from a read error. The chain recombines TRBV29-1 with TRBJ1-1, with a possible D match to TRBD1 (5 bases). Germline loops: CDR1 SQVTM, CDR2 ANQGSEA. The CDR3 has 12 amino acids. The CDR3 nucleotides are TGCGACGTTGCATGGCAGGGCATTGAAGCTTTCTCT. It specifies CDVAWQGIEAFS.

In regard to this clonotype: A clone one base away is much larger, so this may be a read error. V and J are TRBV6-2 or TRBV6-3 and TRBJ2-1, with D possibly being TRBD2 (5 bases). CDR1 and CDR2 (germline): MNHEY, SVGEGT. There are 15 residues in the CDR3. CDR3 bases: TGTGCCAGCAGTTACTCGAGGACTTCCTACAATGAGCAGTTATTC. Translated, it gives CASSYSRTSYNEQLF.

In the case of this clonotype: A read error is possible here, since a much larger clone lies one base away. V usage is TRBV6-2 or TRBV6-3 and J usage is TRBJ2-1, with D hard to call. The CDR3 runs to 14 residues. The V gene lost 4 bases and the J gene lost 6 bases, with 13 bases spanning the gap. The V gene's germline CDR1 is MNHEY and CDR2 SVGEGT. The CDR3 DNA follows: TGTGCCAGCAGTTGGTCCCGCGGCGGCAATGAGCAGTTCTTC. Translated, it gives CASSWSRGGNEQFF.

CDR3 sequence: CASSQDDAGGTYEQYF. The CDR3 DNA sequence: TGCGCCAGCAGCCAAGATGATGCGGGAGGTACGTATGAGCAGTACTTC. The chain is built from TRBV4-1 and TRBJ2-7; TRBD2 agrees at 8 bases. The CDR3 contains 16 residues. Trimming removed 0 bases from V and 7 bases from J; junction bases left unmatched: 11. From germline, CDR1 is MGHRA and CDR2 YSYEKL.

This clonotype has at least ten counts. The CDR3 region is CASSLGGAGELFF. CDR3 bases: TGTGCCAGCAGTTTAGGAGGCGCCGGGGAGCTGTTTTTT. The V gene is TRBV12-3 or TRBV12-4, the J gene TRBJ2-2, with no clear D. Trimming cost V 1 base and J 6 bases, with 6 bases left between them. CDR3 length: 13 amino acids.

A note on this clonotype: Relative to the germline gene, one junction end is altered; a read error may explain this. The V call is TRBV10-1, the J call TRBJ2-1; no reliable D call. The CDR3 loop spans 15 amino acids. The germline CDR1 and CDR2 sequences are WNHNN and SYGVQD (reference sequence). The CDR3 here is CASSDNVGSYNEQCF. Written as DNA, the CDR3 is TGCGCTAGCAGTGACAACGTCGGCTCCTACAATGAGCAGTGCTTC.

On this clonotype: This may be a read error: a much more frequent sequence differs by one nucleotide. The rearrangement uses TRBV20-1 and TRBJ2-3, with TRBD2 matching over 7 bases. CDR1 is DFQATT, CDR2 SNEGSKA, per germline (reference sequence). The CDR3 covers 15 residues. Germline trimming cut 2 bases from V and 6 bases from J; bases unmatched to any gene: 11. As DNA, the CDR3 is TGCAGTGCTAGACCCCTAGCGGAGGGGATGGATACGCAGTATTTT. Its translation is CSARPLAEGMDTQYF.

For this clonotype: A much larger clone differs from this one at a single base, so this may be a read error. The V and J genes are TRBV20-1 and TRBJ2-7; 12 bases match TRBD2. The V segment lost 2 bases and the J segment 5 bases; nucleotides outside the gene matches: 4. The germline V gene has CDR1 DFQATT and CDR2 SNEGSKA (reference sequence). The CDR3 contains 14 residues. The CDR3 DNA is TGCAGTGCTAGAAATAGACTAGCGGGAGACGAGCAGTACTTC. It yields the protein CSARNRLAGDEQYF.

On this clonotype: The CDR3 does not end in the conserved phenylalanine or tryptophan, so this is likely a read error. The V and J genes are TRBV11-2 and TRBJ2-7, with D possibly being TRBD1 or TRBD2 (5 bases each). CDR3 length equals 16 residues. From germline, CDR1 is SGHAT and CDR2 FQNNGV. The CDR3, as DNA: TGTGCCAGCAGCTTAGAAGAATTGGGGGAAACCTACGAACAGTACCTC. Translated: CASSLEELGETYEQYL.